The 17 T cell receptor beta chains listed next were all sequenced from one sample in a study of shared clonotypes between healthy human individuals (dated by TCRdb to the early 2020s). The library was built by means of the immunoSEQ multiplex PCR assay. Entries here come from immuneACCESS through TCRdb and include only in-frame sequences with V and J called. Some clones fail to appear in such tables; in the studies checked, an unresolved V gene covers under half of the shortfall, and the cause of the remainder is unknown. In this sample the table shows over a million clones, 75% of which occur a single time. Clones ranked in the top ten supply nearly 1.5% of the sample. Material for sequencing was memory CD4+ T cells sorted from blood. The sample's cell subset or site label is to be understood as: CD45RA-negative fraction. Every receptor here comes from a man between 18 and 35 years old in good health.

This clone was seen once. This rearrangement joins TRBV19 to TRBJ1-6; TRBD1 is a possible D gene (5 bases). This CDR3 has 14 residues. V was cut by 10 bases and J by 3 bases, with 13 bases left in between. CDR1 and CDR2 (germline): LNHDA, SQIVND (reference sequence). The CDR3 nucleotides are TGTGCCACCCGAATACAGGACTATAATTCACCCCTCCACTTT. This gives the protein CATRIQDYNSPLHF. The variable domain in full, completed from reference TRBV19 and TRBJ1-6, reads DGGITQSPKYLFRKEGQNVTLSCEQNLNHDAMYWYRQDPGQGLRLIYYSQIVNDFQKGDIAEGYSVSREKKESFPLTVTSAQKNPTAFYLCATRIQDYNSPLHFGNGTRLTVT.

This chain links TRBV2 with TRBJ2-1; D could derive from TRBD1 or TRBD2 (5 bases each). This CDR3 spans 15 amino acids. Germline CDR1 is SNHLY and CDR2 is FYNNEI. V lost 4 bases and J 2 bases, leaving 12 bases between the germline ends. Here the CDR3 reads CASSGDGSPYNEQFF. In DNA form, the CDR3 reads TGTGCCAGCAGTGGGGACGGATCCCCCTACAATGAGCAGTTCTTC.

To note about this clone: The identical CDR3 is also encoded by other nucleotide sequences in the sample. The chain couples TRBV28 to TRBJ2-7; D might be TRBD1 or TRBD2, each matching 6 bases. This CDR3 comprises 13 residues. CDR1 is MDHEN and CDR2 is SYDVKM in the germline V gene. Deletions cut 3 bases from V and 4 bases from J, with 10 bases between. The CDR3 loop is CASSFGGNYEQYF. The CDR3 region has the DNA TGTGCCAGCAGTTTCGGGGGCAATTACGAGCAGTACTTC.

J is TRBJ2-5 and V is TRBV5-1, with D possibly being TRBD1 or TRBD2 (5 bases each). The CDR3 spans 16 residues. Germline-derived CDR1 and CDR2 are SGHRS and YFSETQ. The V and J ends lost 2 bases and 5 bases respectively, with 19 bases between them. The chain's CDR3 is CASSLGGWGSMETQYF. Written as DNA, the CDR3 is TGCGCCAGCAGCTTAGGAGGATGGGGGAGTATGGAGACCCAGTACTTC. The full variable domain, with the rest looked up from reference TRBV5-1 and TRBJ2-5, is KAGVTQTPRYLIKTRGQQVTLSCSPISGHRSVSWYQQTPGQGLQFLFEYFSETQRNKGNFPGRFSGRQFSNSRSEMNVSTLELGDSALYLCASSLGGWGSMETQYFGPGTRLLVL.

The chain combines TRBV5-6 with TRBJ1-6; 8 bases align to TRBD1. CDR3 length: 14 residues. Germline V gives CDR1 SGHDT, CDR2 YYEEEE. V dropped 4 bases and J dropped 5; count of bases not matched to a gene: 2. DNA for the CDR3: TGTGCCAGCAGCCGGGACAGGAATAATTCACCCCTCCACTTT. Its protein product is CASSRDRNNSPLHF.

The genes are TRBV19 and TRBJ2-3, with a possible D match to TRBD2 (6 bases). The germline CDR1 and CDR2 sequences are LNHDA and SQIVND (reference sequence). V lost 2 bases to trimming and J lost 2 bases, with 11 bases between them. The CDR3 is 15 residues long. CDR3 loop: CASSIMAGNTDTQYF. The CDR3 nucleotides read TGTGCCAGTAGTATAATGGCGGGGAACACAGATACGCAGTATTTT.

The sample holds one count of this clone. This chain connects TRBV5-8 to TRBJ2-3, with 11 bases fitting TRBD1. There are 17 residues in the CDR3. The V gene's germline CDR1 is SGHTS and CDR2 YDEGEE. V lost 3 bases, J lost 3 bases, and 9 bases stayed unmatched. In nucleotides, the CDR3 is TGTGCCAGCAGCTGGACAGGGGGCGCGGTAGTTACAGATACGCAGTATTTT. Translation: CASSWTGGAVVTDTQYF.

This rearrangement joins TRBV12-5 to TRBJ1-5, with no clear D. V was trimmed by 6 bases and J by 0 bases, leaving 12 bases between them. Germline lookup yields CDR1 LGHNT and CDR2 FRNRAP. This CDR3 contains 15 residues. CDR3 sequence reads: CASGIVEYSNQPQHF. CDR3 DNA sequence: TGTGCTAGTGGCATCGTTGAGTATAGCAATCAGCCCCAGCATTTT.

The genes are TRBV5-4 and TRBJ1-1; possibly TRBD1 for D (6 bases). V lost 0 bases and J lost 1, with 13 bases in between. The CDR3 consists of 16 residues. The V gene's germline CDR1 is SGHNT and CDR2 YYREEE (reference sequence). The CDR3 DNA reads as TGTGCCAGCAGCTTGGGTCAGGGGACGACGAACACTGAAGCTTTCTTT. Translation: CASSLGQGTTNTEAFF.

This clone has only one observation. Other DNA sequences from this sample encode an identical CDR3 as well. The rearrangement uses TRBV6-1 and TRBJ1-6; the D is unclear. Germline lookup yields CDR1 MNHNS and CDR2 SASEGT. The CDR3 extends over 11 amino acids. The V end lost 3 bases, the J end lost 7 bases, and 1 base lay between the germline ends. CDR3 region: CASSDNSPLHF. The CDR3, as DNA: TGTGCCAGCAGTGACAATTCACCCCTCCACTTT.

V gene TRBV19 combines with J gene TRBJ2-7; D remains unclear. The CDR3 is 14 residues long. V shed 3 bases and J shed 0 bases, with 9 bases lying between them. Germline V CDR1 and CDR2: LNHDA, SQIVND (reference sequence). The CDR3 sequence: CASSITFSSYEQYF. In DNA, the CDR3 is TGTGCCAGTAGTATTACTTTCTCCTCCTACGAGCAGTACTTC.

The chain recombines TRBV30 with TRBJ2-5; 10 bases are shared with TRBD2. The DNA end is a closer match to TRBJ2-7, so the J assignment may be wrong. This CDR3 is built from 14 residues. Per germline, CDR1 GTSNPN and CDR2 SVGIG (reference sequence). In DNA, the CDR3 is TGTGCCTGGAGGGGGCTAGCGGGAGCGGGCGAGCAGTACTTC. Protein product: CAWRGLAGAGEQYF.

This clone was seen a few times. The CDR3: CASTLGPITEAFF. Written as DNA, the CDR3 is TGTGCCAGCACCTTGGGGCCGATCACTGAAGCTTTCTTT. V usage is TRBV2 and J usage is TRBJ1-1; weak D call: TRBD1 (5 bases). The germline CDR1 and CDR2 sequences are SNHLY and FYNNEI. The CDR3 extends over 13 amino acids. V was shortened by 7 bases and J by 4 bases, with 13 bases between the two germline ends.

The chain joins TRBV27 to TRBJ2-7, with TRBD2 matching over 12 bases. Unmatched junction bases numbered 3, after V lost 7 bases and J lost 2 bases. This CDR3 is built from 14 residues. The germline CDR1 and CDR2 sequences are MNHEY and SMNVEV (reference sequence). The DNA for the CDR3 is TGTGCCAGCAACCCTAGCGGGAGGGCCTACGAGCAGTACTTC. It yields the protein CASNPSGRAYEQYF.

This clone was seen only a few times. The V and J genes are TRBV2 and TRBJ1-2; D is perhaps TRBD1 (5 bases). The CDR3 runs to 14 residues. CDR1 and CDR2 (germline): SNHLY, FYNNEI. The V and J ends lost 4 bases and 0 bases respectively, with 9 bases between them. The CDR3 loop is CASSVDSSNYGYTF. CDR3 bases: TGTGCCAGCAGTGTAGACAGCTCTAACTATGGCTACACCTTC.

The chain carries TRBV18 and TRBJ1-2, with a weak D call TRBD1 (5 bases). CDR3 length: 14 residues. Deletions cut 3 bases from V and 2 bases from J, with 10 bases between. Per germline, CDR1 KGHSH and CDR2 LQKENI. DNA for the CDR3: TGTGCCAGCTCACCTGACAGACAGAACTATGGCTACACCTTC. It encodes CASSPDRQNYGYTF.

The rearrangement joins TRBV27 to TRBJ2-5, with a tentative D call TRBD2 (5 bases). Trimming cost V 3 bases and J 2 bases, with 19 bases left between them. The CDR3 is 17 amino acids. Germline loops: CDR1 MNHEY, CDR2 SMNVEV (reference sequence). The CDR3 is CASSFQSSSTGQETQYF. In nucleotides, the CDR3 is TGTGCCAGCAGTTTCCAGTCTAGCTCTACGGGACAAGAGACCCAGTACTTC.